The 26 T cell receptor beta chains listed next were all sequenced from one sample in a study of blood T cell repertoires in COVID-19. Sequencing was performed with immunoSEQ multiplex PCR; in TCRdb, only in-frame clones are kept and a portion is missing. The sample has 200,000 to 250,000 clones, approximately 88% seen once; the top ten hold 5.5% to 8%. Sequencing was performed on peripheral blood. These receptors were collected from a man aged 60 to 69 who had recovered from COVID-19.

The V gene is TRBV7-8, the J gene TRBJ2-1; 10 bases are shared with TRBD2. The J segment lost 8 bases and the V segment lost 0 bases, leaving 7 bases of the junction unmatched. CDR1 is SGHVS, CDR2 FQNEAQ, per germline. The CDR3 runs to 16 residues. CDR3 in DNA: TGTGCCAGCAGCTTAGCGCCGGCTAGCGGGAGCCATGAGCAGTTCTTC. It is translated as CASSLAPASGSHEQFF. Drawing the rest from reference TRBV7-8 and TRBJ2-1, the complete variable domain is GAGVSQSPRYKVAKRGQDVALRCDPISGHVSLFWYQQALGQGPEFLTYFQNEAQLDKSGLPSDRFFAERPEGSVSTLKIQRTQQEDSAVYLCASSLAPASGSHEQFFGPGTRLTVL.

The chain uses TRBV19 and TRBJ1-1, with D maybe TRBD1 (5 bases). This CDR3 contains 13 residues. V lost 5 bases and J 2 bases, leaving 9 bases between the germline ends. CDR1 and CDR2 (germline): LNHDA, SQIVND (reference sequence). The CDR3 DNA follows: TGTGCCAGTAGTGTGGGGGGAAACACTGAAGCTTTCTTT. It yields the protein CASSVGGNTEAFF.

The chain uses TRBV5-1 and TRBJ2-4; 13 positions match TRBD2. Trimming cost V 2 bases and J 0 bases; bases outside gene matches: 5. Germline CDR1 and CDR2: SGHRS and YFSETQ. The CDR3 spans 18 residues. The CDR3 is CASSLRLAGGQAKNIQYF. DNA of the CDR3: TGCGCCAGCAGCTTAAGACTAGCGGGGGGCCAAGCCAAAAACATTCAGTACTTC.

The chain's CDR3 is CASSLSSWETQYF. The CDR3, as DNA: TGTGCCAGCAGCTTATCTAGCTGGGAGACCCAGTACTTC. The chain couples TRBV11-1 to TRBJ2-5; D might be TRBD2 (5 bases). This CDR3 contains 13 residues. Germline values: CDR1 SGHAT, CDR2 FQDESV (reference sequence). Trimming stripped 2 bases from V and 5 bases from J, with 9 bases between.

The V call is TRBV3-1 (or the pseudogene TRBV3-2), the J call TRBJ1-2; TRBD1 aligns across 9 bases. This CDR3 comprises 13 residues. Germline values: CDR1 LGHDT, CDR2 YNNKEL (reference sequence). V shed 3 bases, J shed 4 bases, and the junction held 0 bases outside the gene matches. CDR3 nucleotide sequence: TGTGCCAGCAGCCAGACAGGGGGCTATGGCTACACCTTC. Translating it yields CASSQTGGYGYTF.

There are a few counts of this clone. The genes are TRBV4-3 and TRBJ2-7; 10 bases match TRBD1. The germline V gene encodes CDR1 LGHNA and CDR2 YSLEER. V gave up 4 bases and J gave up 3 bases; unmatched junction bases: 3. The CDR3 contains 14 residues. The CDR3 DNA reads as TGCGCCAGCAGCCCGGGACAGGGGCGCTACGAGCAGTACTTC. Protein sequence: CASSPGQGRYEQYF.

The gene calls are TRBV28 and TRBJ1-6; D unclear. Trimming removed 3 bases from V and 9 bases from J, with 3 bases in between. The V gene's germline CDR1 is MDHEN and CDR2 SYDVKM. The CDR3 spans 11 residues. As DNA, the CDR3 is TGTGCCAGCAGTTTCGGTTCACCCCTCCACTTT. This codes for CASSFGSPLHF.

The V gene is TRBV3-1 (or the pseudogene TRBV3-2), the J gene TRBJ1-2; D is possibly TRBD1 (5 bases). Germline CDR1 reads LGHDT; CDR2 reads YNNKEL (reference sequence). The CDR3 is 14 residues long. V gave up 2 bases and J gave up 2 bases, with 9 bases separating them. This chain's CDR3 is CASSQRQPNYGYTF. The CDR3 nucleotides read TGTGCCAGCAGCCAACGACAGCCCAACTATGGCTACACCTTC.

V and J are TRBV2 and TRBJ2-3; 7 bases are shared with TRBD1. Germline V gives CDR1 SNHLY, CDR2 FYNNEI. CDR3 length: 16 residues. V lost 1 base and J lost 3; bases outside the gene matches: 7. The CDR3 region is CASSEGYDRATDTQYF. Here the CDR3 DNA reads TGTGCCAGCAGTGAAGGGTATGACAGGGCAACAGATACGCAGTATTTT.

This clone was seen only a few times. CDR3 in amino acids: CASSLEPGVSYEQYF. The CDR3 DNA reads TGTGCCAGCAGCTTGGAGCCAGGGGTCTCCTACGAGCAGTACTTC. The chain links TRBV5-4 to TRBJ2-7, with a weak D call TRBD1 (6 bases). Trimming took 0 bases from V and 0 from J, leaving 10 bases between them. Per germline, CDR1 SGHNT and CDR2 YYREEE (reference sequence). The CDR3 extends over 15 amino acids.

This clone was recorded only once. The chain couples TRBV24-1 to TRBJ2-5; a possible D gene is TRBD1 (6 bases). Looked up from germline, CDR1 is KGHDR and CDR2 is SFDVKD. Deletions cut 7 bases from V and 5 bases from J, with 7 bases between. CDR3 length equals 11 residues. CDR3 protein: CATSRGETQYF. CDR3 bases: TGTGCCACCAGCAGGGGCGAGACCCAGTACTTC.

The rearrangement uses TRBV2 and TRBJ2-3; D gene ambiguous. The CDR3 contains 13 residues. The V gene lost 4 bases and the J gene lost 1 base, with 6 bases spanning the gap. Germline V CDR1 and CDR2: SNHLY, FYNNEI. In DNA form, the CDR3 reads TGTGCCAGCAGTGGCACAGGCACAGATACGCAGTATTTT. Translation: CASSGTGTDTQYF.

The chain combines TRBV11-3 with TRBJ2-1, with 10 bases lining up with TRBD2. Germline loops: CDR1 SGHNT, CDR2 YENEEA. This CDR3 spans 17 amino acids. The V and J ends lost 0 bases and 0 bases, in that order; junction bases with no gene match: 2. CDR3 in amino acids: CASSLDSGRISYNEQFF. The CDR3 DNA reads as TGTGCCAGCAGCTTAGATAGCGGGAGGATCTCCTACAATGAGCAGTTCTTC. Full variable domain (rest looked up from reference TRBV11-3 and TRBJ2-1): EAGVVQSPRYKIIEKKQPVAFWCNPISGHNTLYWYLQNLGQGPELLIRYENEEAVDDSQLPKDRFSAERLKGVDSTLKIQPAELGDSAVYLCASSLDSGRISYNEQFFGPGTRLTVL.

The genes are TRBV24-1 and TRBJ2-1, with TRBD1 matching 7 bases. There are 15 residues in the CDR3. The V segment lost 3 bases and the J segment 6 bases; nucleotides outside the gene matches: 7. The germline gives CDR1 KGHDR, CDR2 SFDVKD. The DNA of the CDR3 is TGTGCCACCAGTGATCCGACAGGGCTGATCAATGAGCAGTTCTTC. Protein: CATSDPTGLINEQFF.

This clone has a handful of counts. The chain carries TRBV7-9 and TRBJ1-4; D is uncertain. Per the germline V gene, CDR1 is SEHNR and CDR2 is FQNEAQ (reference sequence). Between the trimmed V and J ends, which lost 5 bases and 0 bases, there was a span of 19 bases. The CDR3 consists of 18 residues. CDR3 sequence (DNA): TGTGCCAGCAGCCCAAGAGGTCAGCGTTTTGCAACTAATGAAAAACTGTTTTTT. Residues: CASSPRGQRFATNEKLFF. The full variable domain, its missing parts supplied by reference TRBV7-9 and TRBJ1-4, is DTGVSQNPRHKITKRGQNVTFRCDPISEHNRLYWYRQTLGQGPEFLTYFQNEAQLEKSRLLSDRFSAERPKGSFSTLEIQRTEQGDSAMYLCASSPRGQRFATNEKLFFGSGTQLSVL.

A word on this clone: Other DNA sequences in the same sample also yield this CDR3. V is TRBV5-1 and J is TRBJ1-3; D is unclear. CDR1 SGHRS and CDR2 YFSETQ come from the germline V gene. The germline V and J ends were trimmed by 1 base and 0 bases, with 8 bases remaining between them. The length of the CDR3 is 15 residues. The CDR3 nucleotides read TGCGCCAGCAGCTTGCTGGGCGTCTCTGGAAACACCATATATTTT. Amino acid sequence: CASSLLGVSGNTIYF.

This chain joins TRBV21-1 and TRBJ1-6; the listed D gene, TRBD1, was not tested against the DNA. TRBV21-1 is tagged as a pseudogene. The CDR3 contains 17 residues. This chain's CDR3 is CASSPLRDHRQGSPLHF. CDR3 DNA sequence: TGTGCCAGCAGCCCCCTGAGGGATCATAGACAGGGTTCACCCCTCCACTTT.

The V and J genes are TRBV28 and TRBJ1-5; TRBD1 matches 9 bases. This CDR3 spans 16 amino acids. Germline V CDR1 and CDR2: MDHEN, SYDVKM. V gave up 5 bases and J gave up 4 bases; unmatched junction bases: 9. CDR3 bases: TGTGCCAGCAGTCCTTTGGGACAGGGAAGAAATCAGCCCCAGCATTTT. It yields the protein CASSPLGQGRNQPQHF.

V and J are TRBV12-3 or TRBV12-4 and TRBJ2-1, with TRBD2 as a possible D gene (7 bases). V was pared by 2 bases and J by 8 bases, with 10 bases between. This CDR3 region has 13 residues. CDR3 bases: TGTGCCAGCAGTTTACTGGGGGGGCATGAGCAGTTCTTC. Amino acids: CASSLLGGHEQFF.

The chain employs TRBV30 and TRBJ1-5; maybe TRBD1 (6 bases). Per germline, CDR1 GTSNPN and CDR2 SVGIG (reference sequence). CDR3 length equals 14 residues. The V gene lost 4 bases and the J gene lost 0 bases, with 10 bases spanning the gap. CDR3 DNA sequence: TGTGCCTGGACCACAGGGAATAGCAATCAGCCCCAGCATTTT. Its translation: CAWTTGNSNQPQHF.

A single count supports this clone. The chain has TRBV5-4 and TRBJ2-2; TRBD2 is a possible D gene (6 bases). The CDR3 length is 15 residues. Trimming shortened V by 4 bases and J by 6 bases, and 16 bases separated the two germline ends. Germline CDR1 is SGHNT and CDR2 is YYREEE (reference sequence). CDR3 sequence reads: CASSLGTQRSGELFF. As DNA, the CDR3 is TGTGCCAGCAGCCTAGGGACTCAGCGGTCCGGGGAGCTGTTTTTT. Full variable domain (rest looked up from reference TRBV5-4 and TRBJ2-2): ETGVTQSPTHLIKTRGQQVTLRCSSQSGHNTVSWYQQALGQGPQFIFQYYREEENGRGNFPPRFSGLQFPNYSSELNVNALELDDSALYLCASSLGTQRSGELFFGEGSRLTVL.

The rearrangement links TRBV19 to TRBJ2-2; 9 bases are a match to TRBD2. Germline V gene data show CDR1 as LNHDA and CDR2 as SQIVND (reference sequence). The CDR3 covers 15 residues. V lost 0 bases to trimming and J lost 4 bases; unmatched junction nucleotides: 0. The CDR3 bases are TGTGCCAGTAGTATAGAAGCGGGAGGCACCGGGGAGCTGTTTTTT. This gives the protein CASSIEAGGTGELFF.

The chain employs TRBV27 and TRBJ2-7; tentatively, D is TRBD1 (6 bases). The V and J ends lost 2 bases and 3 bases respectively, with 11 bases between them. Germline V gene sequence: CDR1 MNHEY, CDR2 SMNVEV (reference sequence). The length of the CDR3 is 14 residues. This CDR3 is CASSLLGTIYEQYF. The CDR3 nucleotides are TGTGCCAGCAGTTTACTCGGGACAATCTACGAGCAGTACTTC.

The V call is TRBV20-1, the J call TRBJ2-7; D might be TRBD2 (5 bases). CDR3 size: 15 residues. V was cut by 3 bases and J by 2 bases, with 17 bases left in between. CDR1 is DFQATT, CDR2 SNEGSKA, per germline (reference sequence). The CDR3 nucleotides are TGCAGTGCTAGTAACCCGACCCGGGGTCCCTACGAGCAGTACTTC. Protein sequence: CSASNPTRGPYEQYF.

The chain has TRBV28 and TRBJ1-1, with 7 bases matching TRBD1. The CDR3 spans 16 residues. Trimming removed 6 bases from V and 5 bases from J; junction bases left unmatched: 15. Germline V CDR1 and CDR2: MDHEN, SYDVKM. The DNA of the CDR3 is TGTGCCAGCAGACCGACAGGGATGGGGGCTGGAACTGAAGCTTTCTTT. This encodes CASRPTGMGAGTEAFF.

The gene calls are TRBV11-3 and TRBJ2-5; weak D call: TRBD1 (7 bases). V lost 1 base and J lost 5, with 14 bases in between. This CDR3 is 15 amino acids long. Germline-derived CDR1 and CDR2 are SGHNT and YENEEA. Here the CDR3 reads CASSLGGRGEETQYF. As DNA, the CDR3 is TGTGCCAGCAGCTTAGGTGGCAGGGGGGAGGAGACCCAGTACTTC.